This is a list of T cell receptor beta chains from one sample in a study of post-analysis software for immune sequencing data. TCRdb independently ran MiXCR on the PCR reads; one entry per CDR3 protein. The sample shows about 260,000 distinct CDR3 sequences, 36% of them seen only once. Sequencing was performed on blood. Source of these receptors: a girl aged 5 to 17 with multiple sclerosis. Each CDR3 is given with its conserved first and last residue. A D gene is named only where the DNA matches it firmly. Only part of the rows carry a size: once, few, many, or a class if the clone is expanded.

j_call: TRBJ2-5
v_call: TRBV6-1
clone_size: many
d_call: .
cdr3_nt: TGTGCCAGCAGTGACCGTCTCAGGGGCGGAGAGACCCAGTACTTC
cdr3_aa: CASSDRLRGGETQYF

j_call: TRBJ2-1
v_call: TRBV6-1
clone_size: many
d_call: .
cdr3_nt: TGTGCCAGCAGTGAAGTTTTTGCCCGAAAAATCAGGGATGAGCAGTTCTTC
cdr3_aa: CASSEVFARKIRDEQFF

j_call: TRBJ1-2
v_call: TRBV7-8
clone_size: .
d_call: .
cdr3_nt: TGTGCCAGCAGCTTAAATCCGGGGGCTAGGGGCTACACCTTC
cdr3_aa: CASSLNPGARGYTF

j_call: TRBJ2-1
v_call: TRBV5-1
clone_size: many
d_call: .
cdr3_nt: TGCGCCAGCACGGCTCGAACGGGGGGCTTACATGATGAGCAGTTCTTC
cdr3_aa: CASTARTGGLHDEQFF

j_call: TRBJ1-1
v_call: TRBV27
clone_size: few
d_call: .
cdr3_nt: TGTGCCAGCAGTTCCCCGGGAGGGGTCACTGAAGCTTTCTTT
cdr3_aa: CASSSPGGVTEAFF

j_call: TRBJ1-2
v_call: TRBV28
clone_size: many
d_call: TRBD1
cdr3_nt: TGTGCCAGCAGTTCGCCCGGACAGGGCCCCACCATAGGCTACACCTTC
cdr3_aa: CASSSPGQGPTIGYTF

j_call: TRBJ2-7
v_call: TRBV2
clone_size: .
d_call: TRBD2
cdr3_nt: TGTGCCAGCAGTGAAACGGCTAGCGGGAGTGATGAGCAGTACTTC
cdr3_aa: CASSETASGSDEQYF

j_call: TRBJ2-2
v_call: TRBV7-6
clone_size: .
d_call: TRBD1
cdr3_nt: TGTGCCAGCAGCCACACAGGGGGCGCCAAGGTGCTCGGGGAGCTGTTTTTT
cdr3_aa: CASSHTGGAKVLGELFF

j_call: TRBJ1-1
v_call: TRBV13
clone_size: few
d_call: .
cdr3_nt: TGTGCCAGCAGCCAAGCGGGGGGTGGGGGCTTGAACACTGAAGCTTTCTTT
cdr3_aa: CASSQAGGGGLNTEAFF

j_call: TRBJ1-1
v_call: TRBV20-1
clone_size: few
d_call: .
cdr3_nt: TGCAGTGCTTATACAGAGAACACTGAAGCTTTCTTT
cdr3_aa: CSAYTENTEAFF

j_call: TRBJ2-1
v_call: TRBV20-1
clone_size: many
d_call: TRBD2
cdr3_nt: TGCAGTGCTAGTGAGCGGGGACGGAATGAGCAGTTCTTC
cdr3_aa: CSASERGRNEQFF

j_call: TRBJ2-2
v_call: TRBV7-8
clone_size: .
d_call: .
cdr3_nt: TGTGCCAGCAGCCCCGGTGGCTACGGGGAGCGGTTTTTT
cdr3_aa: CASSPGGYGERFF

j_call: TRBJ2-1
v_call: TRBV30
clone_size: few
d_call: TRBD1
cdr3_nt: TGTGCCTGGGGGACAGGGATCAATGAGCAGTTCTTC
cdr3_aa: CAWGTGINEQFF

j_call: TRBJ2-7
v_call: TRBV24-1
clone_size: .
d_call: .
cdr3_nt: TGTGCCACCAGTGATGCCTCCTGGGACGAGCAGTACTTC
cdr3_aa: CATSDASWDEQYF

j_call: TRBJ1-1
v_call: TRBV14
clone_size: .
d_call: .
cdr3_nt: TGTGCCAGCAGCCAAGAGACCGGCGGGGCTTTCTTT
cdr3_aa: CASSQETGGAFF

j_call: TRBJ2-5
v_call: TRBV12-2
clone_size: .
d_call: .
cdr3_nt: TGTGCAAGTCGCTTAGACCCGGGACTAGTAAGTTTGCAGTACTTC
cdr3_aa: CASRLDPGLVSLQYF

j_call: TRBJ2-5
v_call: TRBV4-1
clone_size: .
d_call: .
cdr3_nt: TGCGCCAGCAGCCGAGCCCGGGGGGGGACAGGCTTCTACAAGCAGTACTTC
cdr3_aa: CASSRARGGTGFYKQYF

j_call: TRBJ1-2
v_call: TRBV3-1
clone_size: many
d_call: TRBD1
cdr3_nt: TGTGCCAGCAGAGGCCAGGGGGGGCAGAGCGGCTACACCTTC
cdr3_aa: CASRGQGGQSGYTF

j_call: TRBJ1-2
v_call: TRBV29-1
clone_size: .
d_call: .
cdr3_nt: TGCAGCGTTGAGGGGTTCTATGGCTACACCTTC
cdr3_aa: CSVEGFYGYTF

j_call: TRBJ2-1
v_call: TRBV20-1
clone_size: .
d_call: TRBD2
cdr3_nt: TGCAGTGCGCTTAGGACTAGCGGGGCCTACAATGAGCAGTTCTTC
cdr3_aa: CSALRTSGAYNEQFF

j_call: TRBJ1-2
v_call: TRBV29-1
clone_size: .
d_call: TRBD1
cdr3_nt: TGCAGCGTGGTTGACAGGGAGGCTAACTATGGCTACACCTTC
cdr3_aa: CSVVDREANYGYTF

j_call: TRBJ1-1
v_call: TRBV14
clone_size: .
d_call: .
cdr3_nt: TGTGCCAGCAGCCAAGATCGAATTTGGGCAATGAACACTGAAGCTTTCTTT
cdr3_aa: CASSQDRIWAMNTEAFF

j_call: TRBJ1-3
v_call: TRBV3-1
clone_size: .
d_call: .
cdr3_nt: TGTGCCAGCAGCCAAAGCGGGCCGAGCTCTGGAAACACCATATATTTT
cdr3_aa: CASSQSGPSSGNTIYF

j_call: TRBJ2-3
v_call: TRBV5-1
clone_size: many
d_call: .
cdr3_nt: TGCGCCAGCAGCTTCGCGCTAGGTGGCACAGATACGCAGTATTTT
cdr3_aa: CASSFALGGTDTQYF

j_call: TRBJ1-1
v_call: TRBV18
clone_size: .
d_call: .
cdr3_nt: TGTGCCAGCTCACCGGGCCTCGGAGGTCGAGCTTTCTTT
cdr3_aa: CASSPGLGGRAFF

j_call: TRBJ2-7
v_call: TRBV11-2
clone_size: .
d_call: .
cdr3_nt: TGTGCCAGCAGCTTAGTGTCCCTTGGCGCGTGGGGAGAGCAGTACTTC
cdr3_aa: CASSLVSLGAWGEQYF

j_call: TRBJ1-6
v_call: TRBV6-1
clone_size: .
d_call: .
cdr3_nt: TGTGCCAGCAGTGAGACTTTCCAGGGGCCACTCCGTAATTCACCCCTCCACTTT
cdr3_aa: CASSETFQGPLRNSPLHF

j_call: TRBJ2-1
v_call: TRBV28
clone_size: .
d_call: TRBD2
cdr3_nt: TGTGCCAGCAGTTTAGGTACTAGCGGGCGGCCCGGTGCGTTCTTC
cdr3_aa: CASSLGTSGRPGAFF

j_call: TRBJ1-6
v_call: TRBV27
clone_size: .
d_call: TRBD1
cdr3_nt: TGTGCCAGCACCACAGGGGGCTCGGGTAATTCACCCCTCCACTTT
cdr3_aa: CASTTGGSGNSPLHF

j_call: TRBJ2-1
v_call: TRBV4-2
clone_size: many
d_call: TRBD2
cdr3_nt: TGTGCCAGCAGCCAAGGCGGGGGGAACAATGAGCAGTTCTTC
cdr3_aa: CASSQGGGNNEQFF

j_call: TRBJ1-2
v_call: TRBV27
clone_size: .
d_call: .
cdr3_nt: TGTGCCACCAGTAGGCGGAGGTCAGGGGATGGCTACACCTTC
cdr3_aa: CATSRRRSGDGYTF

j_call: TRBJ1-1
v_call: TRBV7-2
clone_size: few
d_call: TRBD1
cdr3_nt: TGTGCCAGCAGCTTAGGACAGGGGTCGAACACTGAAGCTTTCTTT
cdr3_aa: CASSLGQGSNTEAFF